This T cell receptor beta chain appears in the sequencing data of a study of cytomegalovirus exposure and HLA in healthy donors. Study-wide results and limits: In vitro testing confirmed a few CMV-associated chains as specific for CMV antigens. Researchers catalogued roughly 150 TCR beta chains as cytomegalovirus-associated.

While unrecorded immune exposures were likely, the donors were nominally healthy when sampled. This CDR3 is 14 amino acids long. The ends lost 1 base at V and 0 bases at J; junction bases unmatched: 3. Germline-derived CDR1 and CDR2 are SQVTM and ANQGSEA. This clone was detected only a few times. The antigen is undetermined. Primers: 60 Vbeta forward and 13 Jbeta reverse. Assay used: immunoSEQ multiplex PCR; TCRdb lists only in-frame clones, some missing. Of 150,000 to 250,000 clones listed, around 77% are singletons. The source of this sequence is a man aged 30 to 45 in good health and CMV-seronegative. Input material: PBMCs. This chain connects TRBV29-1 to TRBJ2-7, with 7 bases aligning to TRBD1. This CDR3 is CSVEVGTASYEQYF. Here the CDR3 DNA reads TGCAGCGTTGAAGTGGGGACAGCCTCCTACGAGCAGTACTTC.